This entry describes one T cell receptor beta chain. This clonotype appeared many times. Its cognate antigen has yet to be identified. One base away there is no much larger clone; base qualities are not given. The library was obtained by multiplex PCR. Sequenced on an Illumina HiSeq 4000. iRepertoire HTBI primers and Arm-PCR amplification of CDR3 regions were used to construct TCR beta libraries. PCR products were gel purified before sequencing. From the authors' description of their analysis: A total of 60 to 80 TRBV and 14 TRBJ segments were identified across samples and were used for gene usage analysis of CDR3 amino acid clonotypes. COPE and FqMerger were used to merge filtered high-quality paired reads into contigs. Contigs were aligned with BLAST to IMGT TRBV, TRBD and TRBJ reference genes, and CDR3 was defined per IMGT. Clonotypes above 0.1% frequency were classified as highly expanded clones. Shannon entropy was used to measure repertoire diversity, and the Gini coefficient was used to measure V-J evenness. Clonotypes shared by more than one individual were considered public. Starting from the raw public reads, TCRdb applied fastp trimming at Q25, assembled clones with MiXCR and retained in-frame beta chains. Merged by CDR3 protein, the rows form single entries marked with the most common genes and DNA. The V and J calls were determined by TCRdb, not by the authors. The table for this sample lists more than 300,000 distinct CDR3 sequences; around 15% of them were counted only once. The ten top clones hold around 20% of the sample.

The germline V gene specifies MGHRA as CDR1 and YSYEKL as CDR2. Including the terminal cysteine and phenylalanine, the CDR3 comprises 15 residues. Just CDR3 DNA is preserved here, 45 bases in frame from base 1. V is clipped by 4 bases and J by 0 bases, and the sequence between their germline boundaries is 11 bases long. This specimen comes from a study of regulatory T cells in long-lasting Graves disease (dated by TCRdb to the early 2020s). With respect to the entire study: Newly diagnosed Graves' disease patients had taken antithyroid drugs for less than 3 months. This study used TCR sequencing and RNA sequencing of peripheral blood to compare persistent Graves' disease patients against newly diagnosed Graves' disease patients. The study was conducted in China and was registered as a clinical trial. TCR sequencing covered about 13 persistent and approximately 20 newly diagnosed Graves' disease patients, some 35 samples in total.

Points the paper makes about the study in general: Because the primary lesion, thyroid tissue, could not be accessed, the study looked at peripheral blood alone. Preferential use of TRBV28, TRBJ1-2 and TRBJ2-5 was observed in persistent disease, whereas TRBV20-1 and TRBJ2-1 were favored in newly diagnosed disease. As a limitation, the authors acknowledged that the small sample size may reduce accuracy. Only the TCR beta chain was sequenced and analyzed. A larger number of public clonotypes was shared among persistent patients (more than 2,500) than among newly diagnosed patients (approximately 1,000). Compared with newly diagnosed patients, persistent Graves' disease patients had lower TCR Shannon entropy and fewer highly expanded clones, which suggests clonal expansion.

The time point label of this sample denotes: newly diagnosed GD, antithyroid drugs for less than 3 months. For both TCR sequencing and RNA sequencing, RNA was extracted from PBMCs using TRIzol. The diagnosis of Graves' disease was made according to American Thyroid Association guidelines. Recruitment of patients was carried out at an endocrinology department in Xi'an, China. Each patient gave about 10 milliliters of peripheral blood, collected in an EDTA anticoagulant tube. Ficoll Paque Plus density gradient separation was used to isolate PBMCs, and no additional T cell sorting was done. An Agilent 2100 Bioanalyzer and agarose gel were used to check RNA quality, while a NanoDrop 2000 measured RNA concentration. The same sample was also studied in work on T cells in Graves' hyperthyroidism and ophthalmopathy. As the second paper documents: Graves' hyperthyroidism was defined as stable when no progression to ophthalmopathy occurred over 18 months of follow-up. Hyperthyroidism patients were newly diagnosed, had a disease duration of under 2 months, and were aged 18 to 65 years. Any patient with an uncontrolled infection, another autoimmune disease, pregnancy or lactation was excluded. Clinical symptoms, serum thyroxine and TRAb, thyroid ultrasound, and orbital computed tomography formed the basis for the diagnoses. The first round of RT-PCR for the TCR CDR3 was performed with the HTBI primer set and the Qiagen OneStep RT-PCR kit. Most expanded thyroid clonotypes (frequency above 0.001) were also detected in blood, a finding suggesting that blood repertoires may reflect thyroid immune responses. A 13 V-J signature model separated ophthalmopathy from stable hyperthyroidism, with 87.88% sensitivity and about 81% specificity in cross-validation and 80%/75% in testing. In validation, progression to ophthalmopathy was predicted by the model with 65% to 71% sensitivity and about 72% specificity, a median of approximately 6.5 months before onset. A discovery cohort of about 100 patients, fewer than 50 with Graves' ophthalmopathy and about 58 with stable Graves' hyperthyroidism, was used to find distinguishing TCR V-J signatures. An independent validation cohort of fewer than 20 hyperthyroidism patients and 17 patients who later progressed to ophthalmopathy tested prospective prediction of ophthalmopathy. For training and testing, the 110 or so patients in the discovery cohort were randomly divided in a 7:3 ratio. The study also compared thyroid tissue and blood T-cell repertoires from more than five Graves' hyperthyroidism patients. After sampling, hyperthyroidism patients received methimazole starting at 30 mg daily, and ophthalmopathy patients received high-dose intravenous methylprednisolone. The libraries were constructed in a second round of multiplex PCR and then size-selected and purified. Libraries were sequenced paired-end with 100 bp reads on an Illumina HiSeq2000. SOAPnuke was used to process the raw data, with reads discarded if the reads contained adapters or uncalled bases, had a mean Phred below 15, or lacked an exact constant-primer or identifier match. COPE v1.2.5 was used to merge the high-quality paired reads, and each unique nucleotide sequence was defined as a clonotype. MiTCR v1.1 was used to align the clonotypes against IMGT TRBV, TRBD and TRBJ reference segments. Analysis was restricted to V-J combinations with a frequency above 0.0001, which covered roughly 99% of repertoires. A TCS score was defined as the ratio between F50 (clonal expansion) and ExV (chaos), using BLOSUM62-based TCRdist between CDR3 peptides within each V-J. Welch's t-statistics and random forest reduced 514 V-J features to 13, which were used in a naive Bayes classifier (R e1071). Sample size was not statistically predetermined, and investigators were not blinded to group allocation. The paper describes TCR Vbeta CDR3 sequencing of some 130 peripheral blood samples, made up of 43 ophthalmopathy patients, around 78 hyperthyroidism patients and roughly 17 progressor patients.

The TCR originated in a woman aged 18-29 years with Graves disease. Donor details come from another sample of the same person, matched by shared clones. The rearranged segments are TRBV4-1 and TRBJ2-3, with the D gene not clear enough to name. Sequenced here: peripheral blood mononuclear cells (PBMCs), sampled at new diagnosis, from a patient treated with antithyroid drugs. The CDR3 protein sequence reads: CASSLDLASTDTQYF. The nucleotide sequence is TGCGCCAGCAGCCTAGACCTCGCTAGCACAGATACGCAGTATTTT.